Shown below are 14 T cell receptor beta chains from a single sample sequenced in a study of cytomegalovirus exposure and HLA in healthy donors. The PCR ran on 60 Vbeta and 13 Jbeta primers. Method: immunoSEQ multiplex PCR; TCRdb's copy keeps in-frame clones and lacks some. The table includes about 160,000 clones, less than 85% detected once. The sequenced sample consisted of PBMCs. The origin of the receptors is a man between 60 and 70 years old in good health and CMV-seronegative.

This clone has only one observation. V usage is TRBV28 and J usage is TRBJ2-6; 9 nucleotides line up with TRBD1. The junction had 12 bases not matched to a gene; V was cut back by 5 bases and J by 4 bases. Germline CDR1 reads MDHEN; CDR2 reads SYDVKM. The CDR3 has 18 amino acids. The CDR3: CASSRRRDRVTGANVLTF. DNA of the CDR3: TGTGCCAGCAGTCGAAGACGGGACAGGGTGACCGGGGCCAACGTCCTGACTTTC.

This clone appeared once. The V call is TRBV4-2, the J call TRBJ1-6; D is possibly TRBD1 (5 bases). CDR3 length equals 17 residues. Trimming left V 1 base short and J 6 bases short, with 16 bases between. Looked up from germline, CDR1 is LGHNA and CDR2 is YNFKEQ. CDR3 bases: TGTGCCAGCAGCCAAGTCGTCGGAAGGGGAGGTAATTCACCCCTCCACTTT. Residues: CASSQVVGRGGNSPLHF.

This clone was seen more than once but under ten times. This chain connects TRBV6-5 to TRBJ2-7; the match to TRBD2 covers 7 bases. V was clipped by 6 bases and J by 7 bases; unmatched bases: 12. The length of the CDR3 is 14 residues. The germline V gene encodes CDR1 MNHEY and CDR2 SVGAGI. CDR3 coding DNA: TGTGCCAGCAGAAAGGGGACTACGGGTGGGGAGCAGTACTTC. It translates to CASRKGTTGGEQYF.

The chain couples TRBV5-1 to TRBJ2-7; 11 positions match TRBD2. CDR1 is SGHRS and CDR2 is YFSETQ in the germline V gene. The CDR3 loop spans 16 amino acids. The ends lost 4 bases at V and 2 bases at J; junction bases unmatched: 8. The CDR3 DNA follows: TGCGCCAGCAGCGCGGCGTTAGCGGGAGGGGCCTACGAGCAGTACTTC. It encodes CASSAALAGGAYEQYF.

The gene calls are TRBV10-3 and TRBJ2-5, with 11 bases lining up with TRBD2. The germline gives CDR1 ENHRY, CDR2 SYGVKD. V dropped 4 bases and J dropped 1; count of bases not matched to a gene: 2. The CDR3 loop spans 15 amino acids. Here the CDR3 reads CAISVSGGGQETQYF. The CDR3 coding sequence is TGTGCCATCAGTGTTAGCGGGGGGGGCCAAGAGACCCAGTACTTC.

This sequence joins TRBV6-6 and TRBJ2-2; tentative D call: TRBD2 (6 bases). Trimming cost V 5 bases and J 0 bases, with 10 bases left between them. Germline CDR1 and CDR2: MNHNY and SVGAGI (reference sequence). The CDR3 contains 15 residues. The CDR3 reads CASSTGTPNTGELFF. The CDR3, as DNA: TGTGCCAGCAGTACCGGGACTCCGAACACCGGGGAGCTGTTTTTT.

This chain connects TRBV19 to TRBJ2-7, with TRBD2 matching over 11 bases. The CDR3 length is 16 residues. With V trimmed by 5 bases and J by 2 bases, 8 bases remained unmatched. The germline V gene has CDR1 LNHDA and CDR2 SQIVND (reference sequence). The CDR3 spells CASSPPSGRSPYEQYF. DNA for the CDR3: TGTGCCAGTAGTCCTCCTAGCGGGAGGTCCCCCTACGAGCAGTACTTC.

This clone showed up just a few times. V is TRBV18 and J is TRBJ1-2; 8 bases align to TRBD1. With 3 bases clipped from V and 2 bases from J, the junction kept 8 bases outside the gene matches. CDR3 length equals 16 residues. The germline V gene has CDR1 KGHSH and CDR2 LQKENI. The CDR3 nucleotides are TGTGCCAGCTCACCCCCGGGGAGACAGGGGAACTATGGCTACACCTTC. It is translated as CASSPPGRQGNYGYTF.

To note about this clone: This CDR3 is also generated by other DNA sequences in the sample. This chain links TRBV5-1 with TRBJ2-5, with D possibly TRBD2 on 5 matching bases. The V end was cut by 0 bases, the J end by 2 bases, with 8 bases between. The CDR3 has 14 residues. The germline V gene encodes CDR1 SGHRS and CDR2 YFSETQ. The CDR3 DNA follows: TGCGCCAGCAGCTTGGGTTCGGGGCAAGAGACCCAGTACTTC. Protein product: CASSLGSGQETQYF.

The chain is built from TRBV2 and TRBJ1-2, with a possible D match to TRBD1 (5 bases). Germline V lookup: CDR1 SNHLY, CDR2 FYNNEI. V was pared by 4 bases and J by 12 bases, with 12 bases between. The CDR3 loop spans 11 amino acids. The CDR3 coding sequence is TGTGCCAGCAGTGCCCGGGGCGGGAACACCTTC. This translates into CASSARGGNTF. Looking up the rest from reference TRBV2 and TRBJ1-2 gives the full variable domain: EPEVTQTPSHQVTQMGQEVILRCVPISNHLYFYWYRQILGQKVEFLVSFYNNEISEKSEIFDDQFSVERPDGSNFTLKIRSTKLEDSAMYFCASSARGGNTFGSGTRLTVV.

In this sample, this clone turned up once. Other DNA sequences of this sample code for an identical CDR3. The chain links TRBV18 to TRBJ2-3; D unresolved. With 1 base removed from V and 0 bases from J, the gap between germline ends came to 5 bases. The CDR3 contains 14 residues. CDR1 is KGHSH, CDR2 LQKENI, per germline. The CDR3 region has the DNA TGTGCCAGCTCACCACTCTCTAGCACAGATACGCAGTATTTT. Its protein product is CASSPLSSTDTQYF.

The V gene is TRBV7-2, the J gene TRBJ2-5; 12 nucleotides agree with TRBD2. The CDR3 is 14 amino acids. With V trimmed by 5 bases and J by 12 bases, 10 bases remained unmatched. In germline, CDR1 is SGHTA, CDR2 FQGNSA. CDR3 nucleotide sequence: TGTGCCAGCAGCCCAACTAGCGGGGGGTCCAAAAAGTACTTC. It translates to CASSPTSGGSKKYF.

The V and J genes are TRBV30 and TRBJ2-1; possibly TRBD2 for D (5 bases). V was shortened by 0 bases and J by 9 bases, with 21 bases between the two germline ends. There are 16 residues in the CDR3. The germline V gene encodes CDR1 GTSNPN and CDR2 SVGIG (reference sequence). CDR3 in DNA: TGTGCCTGGAGTGTACAACTCCCCGGACTGGGGAGTGAGCAGTTCTTC. Protein product: CAWSVQLPGLGSEQFF.

A single count supports this clone. The rearrangement links TRBV6-5 to TRBJ2-2; 11 bases agree with TRBD1. This CDR3 has 15 residues. CDR1 and CDR2 (germline): MNHEY, SVGAGI. Losses at the gene ends were 4 bases for V and 11 bases for J; bases not matched to a gene: 9. The CDR3 nucleotides are TGTGCCAGCAGTTCCGGGACAGGGGGTCCTCAAGAGCTGTTTTTT. This translates into CASSSGTGGPQELFF.